The entry below gives a single T cell receptor beta chain sequence along with its context. The antigen is unknown. Between the trimmed V and J ends, which lost 8 bases and 1 base, there was a span of 12 bases. The CDR3 spans 13 residues. Germline V CDR1 and CDR2: MNHEY, SMNVEV (reference sequence). Molecular barcoding with unique molecular identifiers was used for the TCRbeta library. TCRdb processed the PCR reads anew with MiXCR; each CDR3 protein has one entry. The table lists 300,000 to 400,000 distinct CDR3 sequences, around 16% of them singletons, with around 38% in the top ten. This record comes from a study of T-cell reconstitution after alpha-beta-depleted transplantation in children. Study-level points and caveats: Among T cells one year after transplant, newly produced cells accounted for most counts and diversity. Several hundred expanded graft clones reportedly were the source of alpha-beta T cells about two months after transplant.

The sequence was obtained from a male patient between 2 and 10 years old who had a stem cell transplant for acute lymphoblastic leukemia, so the T cells may come from the graft donor. The V and J genes are TRBV27 and TRBJ2-7, with D perhaps TRBD2 (5 bases). Here the sequenced sample was PBMCs, mostly from graft donor cells, taken 360 days after TCRalphabeta/CD19-depleted stem cell transplant. CDR3 region: CASAPGGSYEQYF. CDR3 bases: TGTGCCAGCGCACCTGGAGGATCCTACGAGCAGTACTTC.